This T cell receptor (beta chain) was obtained from a study of early T cells in non-severe SARS-CoV-2 infection. In the study overall: The input, bulk RNA from unsorted whole blood, was sequenced, and chains were unpaired.

Study conclusions and caveats: Reliance on VDJdb matching favored anti-spike CD8 responses; private and CD4 specificities were missed.

Attachment of unique molecular identifiers to individual cDNA molecules was performed. Each CDR3 protein gets one entry after TCRdb re-called the 5' RACE reads with MiXCR. The table has 25,000 to 35,000 distinct CDR3 sequences, 5.7% seen once. The length of the CDR3 is 15 residues. The germline V gene has CDR1 DFQATT and CDR2 SNEGSKA (reference sequence). With 0 bases clipped from V and 2 bases from J, the junction kept 4 bases outside the gene matches. Ten or more counts support this clonotype. Its antigen is not identified. Sequencing was performed on whole blood. This clonotype was sampled from an adult who was a healthcare worker with PCR-confirmed SARS-CoV-2 infection or an uninfected control (not recorded which). The chain carries TRBV20-1 and TRBJ2-3, with 8 nucleotides matching TRBD2. CDR3 nucleotide sequence: TGCAGTGCTAGAGAACGGGGGGGGCCCACAGATACGCAGTATTTT. This sequence encodes CSARERGGPTDTQYF.